This TCR beta chain was observed in a study of Tregs in tolerant kidney transplant recipients. Notes on the study in general: Expanding Tregs on activated donor B cells appeared to best identify donor-specific TCRbeta clones.

TCRdb's table, derived via immunoSEQ multiplex PCR, lists solely in-frame clones and lacks some. The sample lists some 90,000 clones, around 90% occurring once. Remarks on this clone: Its antigen remains unknown.

Germline CDR1 and CDR2: SGHAT and FQNNGV. V was pared by 1 base and J by 2 bases, with 14 bases between. The CDR3 is 16 residues long. This chain uses TRBV11-2 with TRBJ2-5, with D perhaps TRBD2 (6 bases). This clonotype was obtained from a human donor in good health. The sequenced material came from CD8+ T cells from blood. CDR3 in amino acids: CASSLVSSGPQETQYF. As DNA, the CDR3 is TGTGCCAGCAGCTTAGTTAGTAGCGGACCTCAAGAGACCCAGTACTTC.